This T cell receptor beta chain appears in the sequencing data of a study of early stage breast cancer tumors. Whole-study context: Of some 17 invasive breast tumors, about a dozen were hormone receptor-positive, HER2-negative.

A remark on this clone: The antigen remains undetermined.

The assay was immunoSEQ multiplex PCR, and TCRdb's table has in-frame clones only and misses some. Of about 24,000 clones in the sample, about two thirds were seen once. Points from the study as a whole: Compared with adjacent normal breast, tumors showed about 2.4-fold denser, more clonal T cells.

Germline CDR1 and CDR2: LGHNA and YSLEER. Trimming shortened V by 4 bases and J by 5 bases, and 17 bases separated the two germline ends. CDR3 length: 16 amino acids. The source of this sequence is a person aged 60 to 70 with breast cancer. The sequencing input was breast tumor tissue. The chain couples TRBV4-3 to TRBJ2-2; D perhaps matches TRBD2 (6 bases). The CDR3 DNA is TGCGCCAGCAGCCGAATACTCGGGGGAAGGACCGGGGAGCTGTTTTTT. Residues: CASSRILGGRTGELFF.